The sequence of this TCR beta chain was determined in a study of graft-versus-host responses after intestinal transplantation listed by TCRdb under 2021. Background on the whole study: Recipients received multivisceral, liver-intestinal, or isolated intestinal transplants. All recipients received anti-thymocyte globulin induction followed by maintenance tacrolimus and steroids for three to four years. Graft-versus-host and host-versus-graft alloreactive T cell clones were tracked in the graft, circulation and bone marrow after intestinal transplantation using bulk TCR-beta CDR3 sequencing. To identify alloreactive clones, pre-transplant mixed lymphocyte reaction products were sequenced and compared with unstimulated pre-transplant donor and recipient T cells. A cohort of fewer than 25 intestinal transplant recipients, including one retransplant, was enrolled, and a few patients lacking pretransplant specimens were excluded. Donor T cell macrochimerism was defined as a peak of at least 4% donor T cells among recipient peripheral blood mononuclear cells. Rather than going through the commercial service, samples from a few later patients were sequenced in-house on an Illumina MiSeq and processed with MiXCR. Points the paper makes about the study in general: GvH clones were found in recipient bone marrow, and some of the GvH clones appeared earlier in ileal mucosa or blood, which is consistent with an intestinal mucosal origin. Patients with donor T cell macrochimerism had high GvH to HvG T cell clonal ratios in their allografts. The relatively low number and heterogeneity of intestinal transplant patients limited the conclusions. Early after transplant, peak levels of circulating GvH clones were found to be associated with declines in HvG clones.

What this sample's time point label stands for: cells obtained before transplantation from donor or recipient. CD3+CD4+ and CD3+CD8+ populations were FACS-sorted from unstimulated pre-transplant donor and recipient cells taken from spleen or lymph nodes. About this clone itself: What this receptor recognizes is not known. Within one base of it there is no much larger clone, and no base qualities were kept.

Library prep was done by the immunoSEQ multiplex PCR assay. In most patients, genomic DNA was isolated using the Qiagen DNeasy Blood and Tissue Kit and sent frozen to Adaptive Biotechnologies for TCR sequencing. Adaptive Biotechnologies carried out high-throughput TCR-beta CDR3 sequencing of genomic DNA for most patients. The authors' analysis ran thus. Adaptive's ImmunoSEQ software supplied the TCR sequencing data for approximately 18 patients, while MiXCR and VDJtools were used to process a few other patients. CD4 versus CD8 sorting errors were corrected by removing sequences found in both subsets at a frequency ratio below 5:1. CDR3 nucleotide sequences shared between donor and recipient were removed because the origin of such sequences could not be assigned. To be classed as alloreactive, a clone needed at least 2-fold expansion over unstimulated cells and a minimum CFSE-low frequency of 0.002% (template counts) or 0.001% (read counts). Clones were considered mappable if detected in sequenced pre-transplant spleen, lymph node, or MLR CFSE-low populations of the donor or recipient. Cumulative frequency of alloreactive clones was calculated as a percentage of all sequences weighted by copy number. TCRdb re-hosts the immuneACCESS table, in-frame sequences only. Its copies lack some clones; in the studies checked, an unresolved V gene accounts for under half of them, and the cause for the rest is not known. The DNA gave D and trimming, while V, J and clone size come from that table. Across this sample there are tens of thousands of clones, with nearly 90% seen only once. Of the sample, less than 4.5% falls within the top ten clones.

The germline V gene sets CDR1 to SGHVS and CDR2 to FNYEAQ. From its cysteine to its phenylalanine, the CDR3 spans 15 amino acids. This entry keeps only the CDR3 DNA: 45 bases, framed from base 1. V drops 8 bases and J drops 0 bases, leaving 13 bases in between. Sequences were derived from unstimulated CD8+ T cells sorted from spleen or lymph node cells, sampled before transplant. This sequence was found in a human donor who was the organ donor for an intestinal transplant. Here the chain combines TRBV7-6 and TRBJ2-2; the D segment could be TRBD2, given 5 matching bases. The CDR3 reads as follows: CASGGRNSNTGELFF. The DNA sequence is given as TGTGCCAGCGGCGGGCGCAACTCGAACACCGGGGAGCTGTTTTTT.